This T cell receptor beta chain is drawn from a study of immune evolution from preneoplasia to lung adenocarcinoma. Overall study findings and caveats: From normal lung to invasive adenocarcinoma, top clone frequencies appeared to decrease.

Details on this clone: What it recognizes is unknown.

Generated by immunoSEQ multiplex PCR, the TCRdb table keeps only in-frame clones and is missing some. The table includes 6,500 to 10,000 clones, around 85% detected once. Between the mid-2010s and the late 2010s, patients underwent resection in Japan or China. Histologic diagnosis was independently verified by two lung pathologists. Premalignant or tumor cells were enriched by macro-dissection after pathologic assessment. The CDR3 is made up of 14 amino acids. Germline CDR1 and CDR2: GTSNPN and SVGIG (reference sequence). Trimming removed 3 bases from V and 1 base from J, with 10 bases in between. Material: FFPE invasive lung adenocarcinoma tissue. The rearrangement uses TRBV30 and TRBJ1-3; D is ambiguous. This TCR derives from a person aged 50-75 years with lung adenocarcinoma. Written as DNA, the CDR3 is TGTGCCTGGAGGGTACTGGGTTCTGGAAACACCATATATTTT. Amino acids: CAWRVLGSGNTIYF.